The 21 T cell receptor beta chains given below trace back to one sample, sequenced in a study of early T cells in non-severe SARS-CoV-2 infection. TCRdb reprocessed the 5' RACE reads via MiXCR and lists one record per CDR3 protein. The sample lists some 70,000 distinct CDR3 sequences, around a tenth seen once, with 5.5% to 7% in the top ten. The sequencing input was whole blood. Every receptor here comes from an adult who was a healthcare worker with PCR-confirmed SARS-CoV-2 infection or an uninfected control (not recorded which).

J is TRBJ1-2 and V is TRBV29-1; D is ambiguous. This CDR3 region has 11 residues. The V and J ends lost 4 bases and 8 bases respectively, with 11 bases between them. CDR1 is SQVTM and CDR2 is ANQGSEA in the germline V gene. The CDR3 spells CSVVETGGYTF. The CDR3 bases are TGCAGCGTTGTAGAAACGGGAGGCTACACCTTC.

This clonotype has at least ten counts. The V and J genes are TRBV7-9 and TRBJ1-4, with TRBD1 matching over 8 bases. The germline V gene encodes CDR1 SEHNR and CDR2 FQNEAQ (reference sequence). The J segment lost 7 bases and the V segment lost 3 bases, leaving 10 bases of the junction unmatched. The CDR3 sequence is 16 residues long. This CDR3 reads CASSLNTGGRGEKLFF. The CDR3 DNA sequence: TGTGCCAGCAGCTTGAACACAGGGGGACGGGGTGAAAAACTGTTTTTT.

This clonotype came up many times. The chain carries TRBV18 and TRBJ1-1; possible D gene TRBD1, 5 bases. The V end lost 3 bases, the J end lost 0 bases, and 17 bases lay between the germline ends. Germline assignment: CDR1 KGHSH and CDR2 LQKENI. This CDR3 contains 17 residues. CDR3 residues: CASSPSGLREVNTEAFF. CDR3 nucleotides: TGTGCCAGCTCACCTTCCGGCCTCAGGGAAGTGAACACTGAAGCTTTCTTT.

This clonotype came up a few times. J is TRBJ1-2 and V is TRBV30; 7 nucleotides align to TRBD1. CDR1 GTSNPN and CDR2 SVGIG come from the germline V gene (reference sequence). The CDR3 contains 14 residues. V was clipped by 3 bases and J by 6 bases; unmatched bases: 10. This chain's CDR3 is CAWSLGRGANGYTF. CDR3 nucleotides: TGTGCCTGGAGCCTCGGCAGGGGGGCGAATGGCTACACCTTC.

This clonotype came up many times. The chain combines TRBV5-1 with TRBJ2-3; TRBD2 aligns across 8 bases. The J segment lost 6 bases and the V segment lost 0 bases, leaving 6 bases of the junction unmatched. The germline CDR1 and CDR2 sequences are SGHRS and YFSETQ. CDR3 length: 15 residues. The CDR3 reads CASSLAFSGTDTQYF. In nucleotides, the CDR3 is TGCGCCAGCAGCTTGGCCTTTAGCGGGACTGATACGCAGTATTTT.

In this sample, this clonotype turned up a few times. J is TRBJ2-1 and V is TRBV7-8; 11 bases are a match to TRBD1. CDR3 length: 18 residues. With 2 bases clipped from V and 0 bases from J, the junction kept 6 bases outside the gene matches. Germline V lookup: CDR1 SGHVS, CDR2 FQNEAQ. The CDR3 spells CASSLRGGTGGSYNEQFF. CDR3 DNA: TGTGCCAGCAGCTTACGAGGAGGGACAGGGGGCTCCTACAATGAGCAGTTCTTC.

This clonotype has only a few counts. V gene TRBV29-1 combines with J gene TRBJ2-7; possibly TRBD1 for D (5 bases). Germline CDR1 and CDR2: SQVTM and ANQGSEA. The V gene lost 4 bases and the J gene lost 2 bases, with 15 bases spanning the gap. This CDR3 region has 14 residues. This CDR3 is CSVGSTVGTYEQYF. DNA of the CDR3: TGCAGCGTTGGATCGACAGTGGGGACCTACGAGCAGTACTTC.

The CDR3 region is CSVGNYEQYF. The DNA of the CDR3 is TGCAGCGTTGGAAACTACGAGCAGTACTTC. The chain combines TRBV29-1 with TRBJ2-7; no reliable D call. Trimming took 4 bases from V and 3 from J, leaving 4 bases between them. This CDR3 has 10 amino acids. The germline V gene has CDR1 SQVTM and CDR2 ANQGSEA.

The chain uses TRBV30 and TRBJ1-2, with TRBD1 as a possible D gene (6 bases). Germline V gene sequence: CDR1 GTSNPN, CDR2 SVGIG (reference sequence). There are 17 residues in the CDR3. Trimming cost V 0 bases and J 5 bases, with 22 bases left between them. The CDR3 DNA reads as TGTGCCTGGAGTGTATTGTATTCGGGACACATAGGGTATGGCTACACCTTC. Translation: CAWSVLYSGHIGYGYTF.

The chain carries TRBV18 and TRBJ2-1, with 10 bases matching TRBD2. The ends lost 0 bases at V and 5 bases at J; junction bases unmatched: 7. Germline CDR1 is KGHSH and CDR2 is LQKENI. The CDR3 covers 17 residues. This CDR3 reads CASSPPPGTSANNEQFF. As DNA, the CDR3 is TGTGCCAGCTCACCACCTCCTGGGACTAGCGCAAACAATGAGCAGTTCTTC. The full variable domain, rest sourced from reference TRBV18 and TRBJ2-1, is NAGVMQNPRHLVRRRGQEARLRCSPMKGHSHVYWYRQLPEEGLKFMVYLQKENIIDESGMPKERFSAEFPKEGPSILRIQQVVRGDSAAYFCASSPPPGTSANNEQFFGPGTRLTVL.

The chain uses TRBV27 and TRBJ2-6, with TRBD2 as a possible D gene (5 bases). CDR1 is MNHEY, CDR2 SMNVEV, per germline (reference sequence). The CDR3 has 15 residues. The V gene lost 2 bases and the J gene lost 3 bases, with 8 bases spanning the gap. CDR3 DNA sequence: TGTGCCAGCAGTTTAGGAGGAGTTGGGGCCAACGTCCTGACTTTC. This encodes CASSLGGVGANVLTF.

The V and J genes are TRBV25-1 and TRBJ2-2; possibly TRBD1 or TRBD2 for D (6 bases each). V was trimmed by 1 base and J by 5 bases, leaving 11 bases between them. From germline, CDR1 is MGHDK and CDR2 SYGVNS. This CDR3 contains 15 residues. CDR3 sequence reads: CASSEFGGATGELFF. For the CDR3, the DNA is TGTGCCAGCAGTGAATTCGGGGGCGCGACCGGGGAGCTGTTTTTT. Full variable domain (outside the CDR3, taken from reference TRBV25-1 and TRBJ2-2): EADIYQTPRYLVIGTGKKITLECSQTMGHDKMYWYQQDPGMELHLIHYSYGVNSTEKGDLSSESTVSRIRTEHFPLTLESARPSHTSQYLCASSEFGGATGELFFGEGSRLTVL.

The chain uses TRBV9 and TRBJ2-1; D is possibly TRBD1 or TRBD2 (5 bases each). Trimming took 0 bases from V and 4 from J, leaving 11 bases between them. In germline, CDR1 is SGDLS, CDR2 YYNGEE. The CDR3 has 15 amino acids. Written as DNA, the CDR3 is TGTGCCAGCAGCGTAGAGGGGAGTGGTTACAATGAGCAGTTCTTC. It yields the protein CASSVEGSGYNEQFF. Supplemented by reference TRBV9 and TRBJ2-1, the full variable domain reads DSGVTQTPKHLITATGQRVTLRCSPRSGDLSVYWYQQSLDQGLQFLIQYYNGEERAKGNILERFSAQQFPDLHSELNLSSLELGDSALYFCASSVEGSGYNEQFFGPGTRLTVL.

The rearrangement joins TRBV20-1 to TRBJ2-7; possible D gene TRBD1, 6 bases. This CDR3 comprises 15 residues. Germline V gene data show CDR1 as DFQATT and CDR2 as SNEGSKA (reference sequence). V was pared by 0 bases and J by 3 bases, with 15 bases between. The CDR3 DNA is TGCAGTGCTAGAGATAGAACAGGGAATTACTACGAGCAGTACTTC. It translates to CSARDRTGNYYEQYF.

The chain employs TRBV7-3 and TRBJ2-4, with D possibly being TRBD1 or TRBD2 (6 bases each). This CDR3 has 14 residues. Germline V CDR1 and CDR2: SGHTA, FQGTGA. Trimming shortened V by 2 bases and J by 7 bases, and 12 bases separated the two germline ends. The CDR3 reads CASSLSGAANIQYF. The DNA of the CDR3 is TGTGCCAGCAGCTTATCGGGGGCGGCGAACATTCAGTACTTC.

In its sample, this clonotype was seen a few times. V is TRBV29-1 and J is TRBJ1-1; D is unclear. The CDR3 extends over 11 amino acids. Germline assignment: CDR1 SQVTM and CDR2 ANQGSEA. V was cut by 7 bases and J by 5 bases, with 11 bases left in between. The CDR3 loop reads CSGLAGTEAFF. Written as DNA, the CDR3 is TGCAGCGGACTCGCCGGGACTGAAGCTTTCTTT.

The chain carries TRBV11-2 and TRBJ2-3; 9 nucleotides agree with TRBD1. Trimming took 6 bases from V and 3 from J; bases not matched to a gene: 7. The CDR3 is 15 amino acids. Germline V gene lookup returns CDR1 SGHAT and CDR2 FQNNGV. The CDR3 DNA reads TGTGCCAGCAGACCTCCGGGACAGGGAACAGATACGCAGTATTTT. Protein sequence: CASRPPGQGTDTQYF.

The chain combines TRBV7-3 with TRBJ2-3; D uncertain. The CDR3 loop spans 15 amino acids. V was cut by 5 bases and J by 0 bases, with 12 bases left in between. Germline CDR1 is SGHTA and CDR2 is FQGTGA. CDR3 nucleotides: TGTGCCAGCAGCCCCGACGGTGCTAGCACAGATACGCAGTATTTT. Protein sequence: CASSPDGASTDTQYF. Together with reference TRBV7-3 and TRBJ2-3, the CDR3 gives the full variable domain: GAGVSQTPSNKVTEKGKYVELRCDPISGHTALYWYRQSLGQGPEFLIYFQGTGAADDSGLPNDRFFAVRPEGSVSTLKIQRTERGDSAVYLCASSPDGASTDTQYFGPGTRLTVL.

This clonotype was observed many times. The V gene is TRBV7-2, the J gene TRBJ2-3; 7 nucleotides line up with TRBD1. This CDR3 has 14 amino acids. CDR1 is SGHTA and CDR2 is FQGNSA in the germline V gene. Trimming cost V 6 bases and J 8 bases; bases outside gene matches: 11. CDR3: CASRTGHVGVTQYF. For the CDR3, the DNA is TGTGCCAGCAGGACAGGGCACGTCGGGGTTACGCAGTATTTT.

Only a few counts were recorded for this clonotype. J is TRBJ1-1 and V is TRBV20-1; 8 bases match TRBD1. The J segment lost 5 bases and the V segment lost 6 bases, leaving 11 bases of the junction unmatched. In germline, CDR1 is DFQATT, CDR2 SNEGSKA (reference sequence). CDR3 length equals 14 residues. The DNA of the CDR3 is TGCAGTGCCGAACCCGGACAGGGCAAGACTGAAGCTTTCTTT. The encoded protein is CSAEPGQGKTEAFF.

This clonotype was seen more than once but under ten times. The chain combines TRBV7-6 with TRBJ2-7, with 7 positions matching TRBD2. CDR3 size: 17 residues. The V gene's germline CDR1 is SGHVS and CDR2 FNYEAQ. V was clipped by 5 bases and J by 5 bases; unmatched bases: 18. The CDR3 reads CASSPRGGLDGLHEQYF. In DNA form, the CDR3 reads TGTGCCAGCAGCCCGCGTGGAGGACTAGATGGTCTCCACGAGCAGTACTTC.